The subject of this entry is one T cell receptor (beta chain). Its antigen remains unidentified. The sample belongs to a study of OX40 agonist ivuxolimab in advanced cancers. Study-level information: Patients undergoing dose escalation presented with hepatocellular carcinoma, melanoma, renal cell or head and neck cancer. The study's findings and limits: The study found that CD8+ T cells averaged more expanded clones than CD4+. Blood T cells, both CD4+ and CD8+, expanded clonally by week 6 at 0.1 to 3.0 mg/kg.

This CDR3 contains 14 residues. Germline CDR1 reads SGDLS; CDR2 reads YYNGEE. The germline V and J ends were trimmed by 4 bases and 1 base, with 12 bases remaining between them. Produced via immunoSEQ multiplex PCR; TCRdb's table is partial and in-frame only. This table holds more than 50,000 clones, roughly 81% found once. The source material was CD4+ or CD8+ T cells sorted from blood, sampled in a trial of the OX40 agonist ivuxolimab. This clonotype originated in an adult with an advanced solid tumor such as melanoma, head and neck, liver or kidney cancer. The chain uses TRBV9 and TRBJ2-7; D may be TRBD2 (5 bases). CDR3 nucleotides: TGTGCCAGCAGCACCGGCGGGCGGTCCTACGAGCAGTACTTC. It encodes CASSTGGRSYEQYF.